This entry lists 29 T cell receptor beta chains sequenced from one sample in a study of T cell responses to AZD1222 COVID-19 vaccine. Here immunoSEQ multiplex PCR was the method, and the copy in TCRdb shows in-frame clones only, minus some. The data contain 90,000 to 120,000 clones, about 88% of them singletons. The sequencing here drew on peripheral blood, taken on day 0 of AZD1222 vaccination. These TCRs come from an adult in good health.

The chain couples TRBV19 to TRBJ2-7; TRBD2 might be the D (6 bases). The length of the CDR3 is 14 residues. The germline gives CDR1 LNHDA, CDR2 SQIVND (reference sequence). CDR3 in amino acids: CASSGGRMSYEQYF. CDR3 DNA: TGTGCATCTTCTGGGGGGAGAATGTCCTACGAGCAGTACTTC.

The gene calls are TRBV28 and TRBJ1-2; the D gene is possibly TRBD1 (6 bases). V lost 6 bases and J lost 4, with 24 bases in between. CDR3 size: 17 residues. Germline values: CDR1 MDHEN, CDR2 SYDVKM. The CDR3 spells CASRPGGRMGASYGYTF. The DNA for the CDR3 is TGTGCCAGCAGACCTGGGGGGAGGATGGGGGCGAGCTATGGCTACACCTTC.

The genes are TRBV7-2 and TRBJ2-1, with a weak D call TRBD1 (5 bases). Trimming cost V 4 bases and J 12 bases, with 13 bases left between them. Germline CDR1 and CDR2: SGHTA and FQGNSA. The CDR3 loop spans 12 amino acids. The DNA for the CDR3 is TGTGCCAGCAGCTCACAGGCTTTCGGGCAGTTCTTC. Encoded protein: CASSSQAFGQFF.

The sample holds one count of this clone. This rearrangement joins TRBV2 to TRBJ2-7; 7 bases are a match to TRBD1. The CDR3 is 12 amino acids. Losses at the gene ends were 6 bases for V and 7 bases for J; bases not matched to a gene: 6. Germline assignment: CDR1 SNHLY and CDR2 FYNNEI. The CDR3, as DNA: TGTGCCAGCAGGACGGACAGGCGAGAGCAGTACTTC. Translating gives CASRTDRREQYF.

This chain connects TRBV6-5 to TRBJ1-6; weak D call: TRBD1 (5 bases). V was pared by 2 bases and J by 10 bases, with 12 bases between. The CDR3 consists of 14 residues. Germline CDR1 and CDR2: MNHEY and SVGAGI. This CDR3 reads CASSYRQGGSPLHF. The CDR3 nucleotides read TGTGCCAGCAGTTACCGCCAGGGAGGCTCACCCCTCCACTTT.

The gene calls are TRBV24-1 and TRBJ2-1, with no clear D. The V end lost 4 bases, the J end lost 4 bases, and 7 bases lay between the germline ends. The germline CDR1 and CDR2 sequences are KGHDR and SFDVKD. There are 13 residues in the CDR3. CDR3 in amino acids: CATSDPTYNEQFF. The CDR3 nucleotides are TGTGCCACCAGTGACCCAACGTACAATGAGCAGTTCTTC.

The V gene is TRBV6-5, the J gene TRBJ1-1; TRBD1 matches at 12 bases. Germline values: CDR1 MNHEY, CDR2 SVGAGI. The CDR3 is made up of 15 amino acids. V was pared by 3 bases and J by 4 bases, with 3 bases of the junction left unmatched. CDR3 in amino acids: CASSYWGQGATEAFF. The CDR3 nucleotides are TGTGCCAGCAGTTATTGGGGACAGGGGGCCACTGAAGCTTTCTTT.

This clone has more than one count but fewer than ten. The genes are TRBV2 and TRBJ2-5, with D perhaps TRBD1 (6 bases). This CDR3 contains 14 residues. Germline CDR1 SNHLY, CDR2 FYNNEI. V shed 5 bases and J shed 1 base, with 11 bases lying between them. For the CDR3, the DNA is TGTGCCAGCAGTCCCACAGGGATCCAAGAGACCCAGTACTTC. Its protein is CASSPTGIQETQYF.

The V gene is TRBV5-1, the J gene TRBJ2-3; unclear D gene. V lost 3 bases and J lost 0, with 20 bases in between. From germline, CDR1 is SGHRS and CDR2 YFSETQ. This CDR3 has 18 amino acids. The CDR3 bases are TGCGCCAGCAGCTCGGTCCCAACTGCTGTACCTAGCACAGATACGCAGTATTTT. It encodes CASSSVPTAVPSTDTQYF.

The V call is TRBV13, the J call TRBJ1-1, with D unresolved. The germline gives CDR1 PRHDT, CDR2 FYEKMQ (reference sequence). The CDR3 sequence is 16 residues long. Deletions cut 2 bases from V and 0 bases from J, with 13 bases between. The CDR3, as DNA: TGTGCCAGCAGCTTAAGTATCGGGAGGGTGAACACTGAAGCTTTCTTT. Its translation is CASSLSIGRVNTEAFF.

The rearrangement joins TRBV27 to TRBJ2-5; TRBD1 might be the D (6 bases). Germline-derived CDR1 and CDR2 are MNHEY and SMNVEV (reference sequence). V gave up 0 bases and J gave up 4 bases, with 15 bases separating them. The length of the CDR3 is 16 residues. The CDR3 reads CASSLSSAGRGETQYF. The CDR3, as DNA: TGTGCCAGCAGTTTATCAAGCGCGGGCAGGGGAGAGACCCAGTACTTC.

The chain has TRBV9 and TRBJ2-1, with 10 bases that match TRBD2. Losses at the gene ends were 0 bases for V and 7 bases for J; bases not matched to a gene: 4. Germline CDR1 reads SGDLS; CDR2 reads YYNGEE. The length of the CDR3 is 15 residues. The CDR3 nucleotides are TGTGCCAGCAGCGTAGCGTATAGCGGGGGGAATGAGCAGTTCTTC. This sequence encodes CASSVAYSGGNEQFF.

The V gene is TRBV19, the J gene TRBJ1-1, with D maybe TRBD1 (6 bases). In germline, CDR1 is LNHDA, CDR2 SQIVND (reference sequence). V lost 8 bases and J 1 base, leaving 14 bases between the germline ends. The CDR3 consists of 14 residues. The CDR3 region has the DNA TGTGCCAGTCACAACCCAGGGGCGAACACTGAAGCTTTCTTT. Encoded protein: CASHNPGANTEAFF.

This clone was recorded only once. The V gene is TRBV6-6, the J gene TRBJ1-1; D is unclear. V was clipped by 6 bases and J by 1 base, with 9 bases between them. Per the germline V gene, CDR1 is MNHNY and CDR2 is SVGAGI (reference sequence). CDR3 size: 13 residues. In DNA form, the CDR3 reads TGTGCCAGCAGACAGACTAAGAACACTGAAGCTTTCTTT. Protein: CASRQTKNTEAFF.

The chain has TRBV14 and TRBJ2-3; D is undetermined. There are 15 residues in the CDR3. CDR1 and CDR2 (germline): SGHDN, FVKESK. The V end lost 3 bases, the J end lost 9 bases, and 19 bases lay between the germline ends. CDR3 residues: CASSQWPAMRSTQYF. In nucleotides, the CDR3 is TGTGCCAGCAGCCAGTGGCCAGCAATGAGGTCAACGCAGTATTTT.

The CDR3 sequence: CASSLEFQLNEKLFF. The CDR3 nucleotides read TGCGCCAGCAGCTTGGAGTTCCAGCTTAATGAAAAACTGTTTTTT. This sequence joins TRBV5-1 and TRBJ1-4; D unresolved. Trimming cost V 0 bases and J 4 bases, with 10 bases left between them. The CDR3 totals 15 residues. The V gene's germline CDR1 is SGHRS and CDR2 YFSETQ.

For the CDR3, the DNA is TGTGCCAGCAGCCTGGGGGGTTCCGGGGAGCTGTTTTTT. Protein sequence: CASSLGGSGELFF. The chain employs TRBV5-8 and TRBJ2-2; a possible D gene is TRBD2 (6 bases). Per the germline V gene, CDR1 is SGHTS and CDR2 is YDEGEE. Trimming removed 4 bases at V and 6 bases at J, with 10 bases between. The CDR3 consists of 13 residues.

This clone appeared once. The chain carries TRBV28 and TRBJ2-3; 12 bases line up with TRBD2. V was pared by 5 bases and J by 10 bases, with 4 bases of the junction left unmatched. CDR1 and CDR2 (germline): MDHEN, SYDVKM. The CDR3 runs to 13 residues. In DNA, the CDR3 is TGTGCCAGCAGTACCCGACTAGCGGGAGCGCAGTATTTT. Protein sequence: CASSTRLAGAQYF.

CDR3: CASRYLQEISYEQYF. Written as DNA, the CDR3 is TGCGCCAGCAGATATCTCCAGGAGATCTCCTACGAGCAGTACTTC. The rearrangement joins TRBV5-1 to TRBJ2-7, with D unresolved. Trimming left V 5 bases short and J 0 bases short, with 15 bases between. Per germline, CDR1 SGHRS and CDR2 YFSETQ. This CDR3 contains 15 residues.

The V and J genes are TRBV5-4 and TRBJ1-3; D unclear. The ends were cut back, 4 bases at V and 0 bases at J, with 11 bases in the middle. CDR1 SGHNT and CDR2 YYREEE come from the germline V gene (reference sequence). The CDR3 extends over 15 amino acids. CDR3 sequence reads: CASSLDVNSGNTIYF. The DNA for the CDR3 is TGTGCCAGCAGCCTAGACGTCAACTCTGGAAACACCATATATTTT.

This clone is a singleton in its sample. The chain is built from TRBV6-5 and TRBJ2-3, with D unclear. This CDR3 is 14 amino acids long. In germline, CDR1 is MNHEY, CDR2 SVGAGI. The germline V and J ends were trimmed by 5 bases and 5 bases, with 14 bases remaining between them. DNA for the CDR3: TGTGCCAGCAGTCTCGGGCCTCCGGGAGATACGCAGTATTTT. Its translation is CASSLGPPGDTQYF.

The CDR3 loop reads CASSSSGKYEQYF. CDR3 DNA sequence: TGTGCCAGCAGCTCTTCGGGCAAGTACGAGCAGTACTTC. This chain connects TRBV7-9 to TRBJ2-7; the D is unclear. Looked up from germline, CDR1 is SEHNR and CDR2 is FQNEAQ (reference sequence). The CDR3 runs 13 residues. With 4 bases removed from V and 4 bases from J, the gap between germline ends came to 11 bases.

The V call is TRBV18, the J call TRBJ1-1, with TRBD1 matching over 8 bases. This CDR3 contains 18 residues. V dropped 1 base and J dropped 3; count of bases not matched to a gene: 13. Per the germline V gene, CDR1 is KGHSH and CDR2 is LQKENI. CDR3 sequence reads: CASSPRDRRVVTYTEAFF. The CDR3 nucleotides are TGTGCCAGCTCACCACGGGACAGGCGGGTTGTTACGTACACTGAAGCTTTCTTT.

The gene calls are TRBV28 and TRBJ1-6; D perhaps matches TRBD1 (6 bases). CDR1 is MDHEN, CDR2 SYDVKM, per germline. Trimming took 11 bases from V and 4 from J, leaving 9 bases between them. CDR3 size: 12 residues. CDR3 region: CASGEYNSPLHF. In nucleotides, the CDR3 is TGTGCCTCAGGGGAGTATAATTCACCCCTCCACTTT.

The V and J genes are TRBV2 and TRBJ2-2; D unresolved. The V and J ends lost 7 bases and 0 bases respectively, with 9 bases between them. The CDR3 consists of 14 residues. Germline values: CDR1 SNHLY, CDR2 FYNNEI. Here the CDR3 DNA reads TGTGCCAGCATCCTTACTTCGAACACCGGGGAGCTGTTTTTT. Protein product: CASILTSNTGELFF.

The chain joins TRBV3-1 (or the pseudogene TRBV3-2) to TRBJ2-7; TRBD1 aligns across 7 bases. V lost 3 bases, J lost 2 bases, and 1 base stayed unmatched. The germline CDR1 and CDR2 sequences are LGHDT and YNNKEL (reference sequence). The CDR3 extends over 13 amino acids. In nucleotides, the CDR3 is TGTGCCAGCAGCCAGCAGGGGGCCTACGAGCAGTACTTC. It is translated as CASSQQGAYEQYF.

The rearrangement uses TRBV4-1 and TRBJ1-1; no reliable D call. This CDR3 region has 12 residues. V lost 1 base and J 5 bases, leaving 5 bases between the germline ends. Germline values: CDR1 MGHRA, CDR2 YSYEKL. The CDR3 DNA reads TGCGCCAGCAGCCAAGGCAGAACTGAAGCTTTCTTT. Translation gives CASSQGRTEAFF.

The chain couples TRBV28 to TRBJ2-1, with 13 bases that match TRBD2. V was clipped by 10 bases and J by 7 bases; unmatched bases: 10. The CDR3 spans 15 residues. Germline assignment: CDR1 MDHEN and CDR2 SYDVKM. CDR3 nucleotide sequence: TGTGCCACCGGAGAATCGGGACTAGCGGGAAATGAGCAGTTCTTC. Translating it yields CATGESGLAGNEQFF. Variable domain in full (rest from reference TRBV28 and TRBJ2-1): DVKVTQSSRYLVKRTGEKVFLECVQDMDHENMFWYRQDPGLGLRLIYFSYDVKMKEKGDIPEGYSVSREKKERFSLILESASTNQTSMYLCATGESGLAGNEQFFGPGTRLTVL.

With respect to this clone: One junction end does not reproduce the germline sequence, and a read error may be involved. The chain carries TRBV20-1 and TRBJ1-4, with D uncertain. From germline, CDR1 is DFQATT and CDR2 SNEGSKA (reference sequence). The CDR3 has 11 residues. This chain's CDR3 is CSAKSNEKLFF. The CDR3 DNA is TGCAGTGCTAAATCTAACGAAAAACTGTTTTTT.